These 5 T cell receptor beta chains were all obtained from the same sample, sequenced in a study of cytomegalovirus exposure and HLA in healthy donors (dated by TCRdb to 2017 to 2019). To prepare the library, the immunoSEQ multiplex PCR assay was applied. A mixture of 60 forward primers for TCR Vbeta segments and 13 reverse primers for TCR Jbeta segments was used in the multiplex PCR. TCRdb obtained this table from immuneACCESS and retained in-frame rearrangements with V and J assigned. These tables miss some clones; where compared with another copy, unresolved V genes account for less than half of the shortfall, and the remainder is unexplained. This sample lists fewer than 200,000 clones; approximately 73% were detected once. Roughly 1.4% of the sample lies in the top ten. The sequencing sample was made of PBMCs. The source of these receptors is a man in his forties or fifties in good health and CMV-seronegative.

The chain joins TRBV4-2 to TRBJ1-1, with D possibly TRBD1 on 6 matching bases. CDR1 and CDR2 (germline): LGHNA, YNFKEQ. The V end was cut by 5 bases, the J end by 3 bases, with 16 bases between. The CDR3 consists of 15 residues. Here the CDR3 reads CASSKPRRGHTEAFF. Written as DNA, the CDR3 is TGTGCCAGCAGCAAGCCTCGCAGGGGACACACTGAAGCTTTCTTT.

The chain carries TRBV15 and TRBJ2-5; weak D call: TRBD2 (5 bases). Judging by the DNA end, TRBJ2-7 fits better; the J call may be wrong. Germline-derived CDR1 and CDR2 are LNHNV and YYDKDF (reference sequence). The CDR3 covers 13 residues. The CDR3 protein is CATLEENGYEQYF. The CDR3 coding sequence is TGTGCCACCTTGGAGGAGAACGGCTACGAGCAGTACTTC.

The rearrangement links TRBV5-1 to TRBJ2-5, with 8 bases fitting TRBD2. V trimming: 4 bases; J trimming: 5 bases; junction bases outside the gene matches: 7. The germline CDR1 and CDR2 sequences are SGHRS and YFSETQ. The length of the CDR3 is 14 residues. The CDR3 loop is CASSTGGAAETQYF. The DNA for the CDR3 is TGCGCCAGCAGCACCGGGGGGGCTGCCGAGACCCAGTACTTC.

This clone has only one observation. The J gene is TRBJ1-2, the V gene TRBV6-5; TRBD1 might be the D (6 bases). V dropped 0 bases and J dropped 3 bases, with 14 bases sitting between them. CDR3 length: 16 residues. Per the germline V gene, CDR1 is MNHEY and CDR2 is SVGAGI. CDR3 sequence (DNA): TGTGCCAGCAGTTACTCGCGGGGGGGCAATCACTATGGCTACACCTTC. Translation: CASSYSRGGNHYGYTF.

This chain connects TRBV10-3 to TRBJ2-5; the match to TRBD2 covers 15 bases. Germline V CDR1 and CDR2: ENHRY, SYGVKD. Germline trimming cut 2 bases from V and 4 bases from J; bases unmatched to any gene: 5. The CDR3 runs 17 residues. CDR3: CAISERGLAGGGETQYF. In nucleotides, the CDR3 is TGTGCCATCAGTGAGCGGGGACTAGCGGGGGGAGGAGAGACCCAGTACTTC.